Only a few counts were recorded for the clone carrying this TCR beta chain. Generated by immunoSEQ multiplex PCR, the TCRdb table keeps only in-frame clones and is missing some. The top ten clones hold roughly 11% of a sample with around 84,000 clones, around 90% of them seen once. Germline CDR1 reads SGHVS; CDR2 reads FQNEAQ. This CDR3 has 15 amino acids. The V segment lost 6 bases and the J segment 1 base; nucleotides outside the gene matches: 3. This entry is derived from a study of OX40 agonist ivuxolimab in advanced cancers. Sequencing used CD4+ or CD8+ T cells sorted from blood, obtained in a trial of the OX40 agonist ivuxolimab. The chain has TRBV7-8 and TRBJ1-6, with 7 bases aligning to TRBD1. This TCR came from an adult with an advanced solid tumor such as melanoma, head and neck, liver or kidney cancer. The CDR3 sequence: CASSTGVSYNSPLHF. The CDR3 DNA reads TGTGCCAGCAGTACAGGGGTGTCCTATAATTCACCCCTCCACTTT.